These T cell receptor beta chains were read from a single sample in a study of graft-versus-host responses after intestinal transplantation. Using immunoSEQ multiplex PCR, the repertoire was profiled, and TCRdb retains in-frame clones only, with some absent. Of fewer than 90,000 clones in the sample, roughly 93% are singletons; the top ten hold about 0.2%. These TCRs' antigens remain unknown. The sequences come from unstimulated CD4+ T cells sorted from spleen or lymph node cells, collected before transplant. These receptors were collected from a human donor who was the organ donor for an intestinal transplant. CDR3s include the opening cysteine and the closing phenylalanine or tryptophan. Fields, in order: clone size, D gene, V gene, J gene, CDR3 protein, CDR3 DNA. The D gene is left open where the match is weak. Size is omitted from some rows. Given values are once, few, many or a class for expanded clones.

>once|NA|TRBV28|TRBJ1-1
CASSFTGFKAFF
TGTGCCAGCAGTTTTACGGGTTTTAAAGCTTTCTTT
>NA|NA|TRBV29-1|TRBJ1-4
CSGTAATNEKLFF
TGCAGCGGCACAGCAGCAACTAATGAAAAACTGTTTTTT
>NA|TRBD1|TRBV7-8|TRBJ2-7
CASSLKEGQGAYEQYF
TGTGCCAGCAGCTTAAAGGAAGGACAGGGGGCTTACGAGCAGTACTTC
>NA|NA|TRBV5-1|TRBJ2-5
CASSSGGPRETQYF
TGCGCCAGCAGCTCCGGGGGGCCTCGAGAGACCCAGTACTTC
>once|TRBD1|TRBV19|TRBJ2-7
CASSIGKTGGEQYF
TGTGCCAGTAGTATCGGGAAGACAGGGGGAGAGCAGTACTTC
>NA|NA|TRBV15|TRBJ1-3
CATSRPLGGDTIYF
TGTGCCACCAGCAGACCCCTGGGGGGGGACACCATATATTTT
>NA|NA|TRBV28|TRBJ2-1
CASSLLYNEQFF
TGTGCCAGCAGTTTACTATACAATGAGCAGTTCTTC
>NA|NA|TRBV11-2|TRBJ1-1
CASSSPNLGGLTTEAFF
TGTGCCAGCAGCTCTCCCAACCTCGGGGGGCTAACGACTGAAGCTTTCTTT
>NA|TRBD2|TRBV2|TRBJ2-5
CASSWSGGAGETQYF
TGTGCCAGCAGCTGGAGCGGGGGCGCGGGGGAGACCCAGTACTTC
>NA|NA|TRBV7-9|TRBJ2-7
CASSLSQGTYEQYF
TGTGCCAGCAGCTTAAGTCAGGGAACCTACGAGCAGTACTTC
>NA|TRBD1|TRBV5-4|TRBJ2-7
CASSRRQGSDEQYF
TGTGCCAGCAGCCGCCGACAGGGTTCTGATGAGCAGTACTTC
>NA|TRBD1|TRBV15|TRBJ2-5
CATSRSTGEWETQYF
TGTGCCACCAGCAGATCAACAGGGGAATGGGAGACCCAGTACTTC
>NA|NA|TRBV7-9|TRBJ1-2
CASSSQWAGGYTF
TGTGCCAGCAGCTCTCAATGGGCGGGTGGCTACACCTTC
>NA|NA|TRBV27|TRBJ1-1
CASSLILNRWGQGMNTEAFF
TGTGCCAGCAGTTTAATCTTAAATCGGTGGGGGCAGGGTATGAACACTGAAGCTTTCTTT
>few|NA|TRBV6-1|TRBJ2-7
CASTESYEQYF
TGTGCCAGCACTGAGAGTTACGAGCAGTACTTC
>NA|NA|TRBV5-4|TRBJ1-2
CASSLSQGHYGYTF
TGTGCCAGCAGCTTGAGTCAGGGTCACTATGGCTACACCTTC
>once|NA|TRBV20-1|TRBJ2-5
CSARDDETQYF
TGCAGTGCTAGAGATGACGAGACCCAGTACTTC
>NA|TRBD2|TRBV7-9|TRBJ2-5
CASVSLQRGYQETQYF
TGTGCCAGCGTATCCCTCCAGCGGGGGTACCAAGAGACCCAGTACTTC
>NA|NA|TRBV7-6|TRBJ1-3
CASSLTGLSGNTIYF
TGTGCCAGCAGCCTGACAGGCCTCTCTGGAAACACCATATATTTT
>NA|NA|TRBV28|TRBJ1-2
CASREGSYGYTF
TGTGCCAGCAGGGAGGGTTCCTATGGCTACACCTTC
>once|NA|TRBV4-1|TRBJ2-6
CASSPVRGISGANVLTF
TGCGCCAGCAGCCCAGTCAGGGGAATCTCTGGGGCCAACGTCCTGACTTTC
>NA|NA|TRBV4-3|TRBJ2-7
CASSQEISGTSKGGQYF
TGCGCCAGCAGCCAAGAAATTTCCGGGACCTCGAAAGGTGGGCAGTACTTC
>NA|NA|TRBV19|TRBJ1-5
CASRTRTLHQPQHF
TGTGCCAGTAGGACGAGGACACTCCATCAGCCCCAGCATTTT
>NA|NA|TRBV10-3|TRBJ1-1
CAISEGQQNTEAFF
TGTGCCATCAGTGAGGGACAGCAGAACACTGAAGCTTTCTTT
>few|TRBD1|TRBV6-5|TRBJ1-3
CASSYSLRGLRYF
TGTGCCAGCAGTTATTCGCTAAGGGGGCTAAGGTATTTT
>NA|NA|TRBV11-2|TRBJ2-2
CASSLVGRGRVGELFF
TGTGCCAGCAGCTTAGTTGGGAGGGGGCGTGTAGGGGAGCTGTTTTTT
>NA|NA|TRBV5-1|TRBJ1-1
CASSLDKGLNTEAFF
TGCGCCAGCAGCTTGGATAAGGGACTGAACACTGAAGCTTTCTTT
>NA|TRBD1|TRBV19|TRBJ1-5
CASNSQGAGNQPQHF
TGTGCCAGTAACTCACAGGGGGCTGGGAATCAGCCCCAGCATTTT
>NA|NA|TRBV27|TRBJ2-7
CASSLSSRAYEQYF
TGTGCCAGCAGTTTATCTTCCAGGGCCTACGAGCAGTACTTC
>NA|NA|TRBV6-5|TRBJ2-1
CASSYSNIGSYNEQFF
TGTGCCAGCAGTTACTCGAATATAGGGTCATACAATGAGCAGTTCTTC
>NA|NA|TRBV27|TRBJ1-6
CASSFGRSGANSPLHF
TGTGCCAGCAGTTTCGGGAGGTCGGGGGCGAATTCACCCCTCCACTTT
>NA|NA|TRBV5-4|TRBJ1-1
CASRLGGSEGTEAFF
TGTGCCAGCAGACTCGGGGGGTCTGAGGGTACTGAAGCTTTCTTT
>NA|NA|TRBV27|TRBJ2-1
CASSLLTGEQFF
TGTGCCAGCAGTTTATTGACGGGTGAGCAGTTCTTC
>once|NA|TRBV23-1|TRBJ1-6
CASSQQTGYNSPLHF
TGCGCCAGCAGTCAACAGACAGGATATAATTCACCCCTCCACTTT
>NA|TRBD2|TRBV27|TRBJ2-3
CASSSQGWGGTGRDRTDTQYF
TGTGCCAGCAGTTCCCAGGGCTGGGGAGGGACCGGACGGGACCGCACAGATACGCAGTATTTT
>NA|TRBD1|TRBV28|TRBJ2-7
CASSWTGSYEQYF
TGTGCCAGCAGCTGGACAGGGTCCTACGAGCAGTACTTC
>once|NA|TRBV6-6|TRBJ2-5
CASSRGKPDVETQYF
TGTGCCAGCAGTAGGGGTAAACCTGACGTGGAGACCCAGTACTTC
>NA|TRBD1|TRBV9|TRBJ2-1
CASTPSSDRSYNEQFF
TGTGCCAGCACCCCAAGCTCGGACAGGTCCTACAATGAGCAGTTCTTC
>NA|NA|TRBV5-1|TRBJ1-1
CASSLTGTEAFF
TGCGCCAGCAGCTTGACGGGCACTGAAGCTTTCTTT
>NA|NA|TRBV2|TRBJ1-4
CASSEEGGSNEKLFF
TGTGCCAGCAGTGAAGAAGGCGGTTCAAATGAAAAACTGTTTTTT
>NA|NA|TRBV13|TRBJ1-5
CATSLGGGMPQHF
TGTGCCACCAGCTTAGGGGGGGGGATGCCCCAGCATTTT
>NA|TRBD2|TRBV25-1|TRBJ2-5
CASSEFSSGGETQYF
TGTGCCAGCAGTGAATTTTCTAGCGGGGGGGAGACCCAGTACTTC
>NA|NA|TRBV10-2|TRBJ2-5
CASARGLQETQYF
TGCGCCAGCGCCCGGGGGCTCCAAGAGACCCAGTACTTC
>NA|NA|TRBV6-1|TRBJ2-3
CASSRTGSTDTQYF
TGTGCCAGCAGTCGTACAGGGTCCACAGATACGCAGTATTTT
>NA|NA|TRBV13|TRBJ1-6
CASSFTGFGYNSPLHF
TGTGCCAGCAGTTTCACAGGTTTCGGGTATAATTCACCCCTCCACTTT
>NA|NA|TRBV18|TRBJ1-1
CASSPDGNTEAFF
TGTGCCAGCTCACCGGACGGAAACACTGAAGCTTTCTTT
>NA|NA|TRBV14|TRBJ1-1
CASSQVYGEAFF
TGTGCCAGCAGCCAAGTGTATGGGGAAGCTTTCTTT
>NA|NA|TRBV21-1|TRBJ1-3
CASSKDGVSSGNTIYF
TGTGCCAGCAGCAAAGATGGAGTAAGCTCTGGAAACACCATATATTTT
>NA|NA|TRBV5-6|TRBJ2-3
CASSLPGAPGDTQYF
TGTGCCAGCAGCTTGCCCGGGGCGCCGGGAGATACGCAGTATTTT
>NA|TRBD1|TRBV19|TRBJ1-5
CASTQLAGGNQPQHF
TGTGCCAGTACTCAACTGGCAGGGGGCAACCAGCCCCAGCATTTT
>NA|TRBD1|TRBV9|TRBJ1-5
CASSEGTGYQPQHF
TGTGCCAGCAGCGAGGGGACAGGGTATCAGCCCCAGCATTTT
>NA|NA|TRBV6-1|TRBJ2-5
CASSPGPSQETQYF
TGTGCCAGCAGCCCCGGGCCGAGCCAAGAGACCCAGTACTTC
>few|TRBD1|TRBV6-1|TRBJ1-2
CASRGQGDNYGYTF
TGTGCCAGCAGGGGACAGGGGGACAACTATGGCTACACCTTC
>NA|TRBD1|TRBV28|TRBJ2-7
CASRSGTAYEQYF
TGTGCCAGCAGGTCCGGGACAGCGTACGAGCAGTACTTC